The sequence of this T cell receptor beta chain was determined in a study of T cell changes during pregnancy in multiple sclerosis. Germline CDR1 reads MGHDK; CDR2 reads SYGVNS. The V end lost 3 bases, the J end lost 3 bases, and 12 bases lay between the germline ends. The CDR3 runs 15 residues. Data came from immunoSEQ multiplex PCR; TCRdb stores just in-frame clones and leaves some out. The table has approximately 100,000 clones, about 90% seen once. The receptor was derived from a female donor with multiple sclerosis, enrolled in a pregnancy study. This chain uses TRBV25-1 with TRBJ1-5; D is perhaps TRBD1 (5 bases). The sample in question was peripheral blood, obtained before pregnancy. CDR3: CASSDGLGPNQPQHF. The CDR3 nucleotides are TGTGCCAGCAGTGATGGGTTGGGGCCCAATCAGCCCCAGCATTTT.